This entry concerns a single T cell receptor beta chain. This record belongs to a study of blood T cells in healthy people across ages. CDR3 size: 14 residues. The germline gives CDR1 MNHEY, CDR2 SVGEGT. Alongside a J-beta primer mix, a sample-barcoded 5' primer served in a second PCR lasting roughly 7 to 12 cycles. TCRdb reprocessed the 5' RACE reads via MiXCR and lists one record per CDR3 protein. The sample has 1.5 million to 1.8 million distinct CDR3 sequences, less than 45% seen once. The V gene is TRBV6-2 or TRBV6-3, the J gene TRBJ2-4; 7 nucleotides match TRBD1. Near its end, the DNA agrees better with TRBJ2-7, so the J call may be wrong. What was sequenced was blood. The sequence derives from a woman younger than 30 in good health. The CDR3 protein is CASRGQAYSYEQYF. The CDR3 DNA sequence: TGTGCCAGCAGAGGACAGGCCTACTCCTACGAGCAGTACTTC.